Below are 7 T cell receptor beta chains sequenced from a single sample in a study of T cells in Graves' hyperthyroidism and ophthalmopathy. Researchers amplified the TCR beta CDR3 regions from RNA transcripts. A first-round RT-PCR of the TCR CDR3 used the HTBI primer set. TCRdb recomputed calls from the multiplex PCR reads with MiXCR, one row per CDR3 protein. Here the sample spans about 640,000 distinct CDR3 sequences, 20% being singletons. The sequencing sample was made of blood. All receptors come from a young man with Graves' ophthalmopathy.

In its sample, this clonotype was seen many times. The rearrangement links TRBV12-3 or TRBV12-4 to TRBJ2-5, with 12 bases identical to TRBD2. The CDR3 spans 14 residues. Trimming took 7 bases from V and 10 from J; bases not matched to a gene: 10. The CDR3: CASTLTGLAGNQYF. The DNA for the CDR3 is TGTGCCAGCACCTTAACGGGACTAGCGGGTAACCAGTACTTC.

The CDR3 region is CASSSSAGTSYNEQFF. The CDR3 bases are TGTGCCAGCAGCTCCTCTGCCGGGACATCTTACAATGAGCAGTTCTTC. The chain links TRBV9 to TRBJ2-1; TRBD1 might be the D (6 bases). The V and J ends lost 4 bases and 4 bases respectively, with 18 bases between them. CDR1 is SGDLS, CDR2 YYNGEE, per germline. The CDR3 length is 16 residues.

The chain recombines TRBV7-2 with TRBJ1-3; 7 bases fit TRBD1. Germline V CDR1 and CDR2: SGHTA, FQGNSA. Losses at the gene ends were 5 bases for V and 2 bases for J; bases not matched to a gene: 9. This CDR3 contains 16 residues. CDR3 in amino acids: CASSPIPGTAGNTIYF. DNA for the CDR3: TGTGCCAGCAGCCCCATTCCCGGGACAGCTGGAAACACCATATATTTT.

This clonotype was recorded a few times. The chain has TRBV30 and TRBJ2-7; 9 bases match TRBD1. From germline, CDR1 is GTSNPN and CDR2 SVGIG (reference sequence). The CDR3 contains 13 residues. V lost 0 bases and J lost 5; bases outside the gene matches: 2. The CDR3 DNA reads as TGTGCCTGGAGTGTTGGGACAGGGAACGAGCAGTACTTC. Protein: CAWSVGTGNEQYF.

J is TRBJ2-2 and V is TRBV5-1; D might be TRBD1 (6 bases). CDR1 is SGHRS, CDR2 YFSETQ, per germline. The germline V and J ends were trimmed by 5 bases and 5 bases, with 16 bases remaining between them. The CDR3 loop spans 15 amino acids. The CDR3 is CASRPAAGETGELFF. Here the CDR3 DNA reads TGCGCCAGCAGACCCGCGGCAGGGGAAACCGGGGAGCTGTTTTTT.

There are many counts of this clonotype. The DNA is omitted, as the CDR3 cannot be located on it reliably, and the CDR3 follows TCRdb's listing. CDR3: CAWSSPVPARNYGYTF. The V gene is TRBV30, the J gene TRBJ1-2; the D segment call TRBD1 is taken from the table without a DNA check. The CDR3 region is 16 residues in length, termini included. Germline CDR1 is GTSNPN and CDR2 is SVGIG (reference sequence).

The sample holds many counts of this clonotype. This sequence joins TRBV7-2 and TRBJ1-1; maybe TRBD1 (6 bases). The V end was cut by 5 bases, the J end by 10 bases, with 14 bases between. Germline-derived CDR1 and CDR2 are SGHTA and FQGNSA. The CDR3 is 12 residues long. The CDR3 DNA reads as TGTGCCAGCAGCGAATCCGGGACACGAGCTTTCTTT. This translates into CASSESGTRAFF.